Shown below are 5 T cell receptor beta chains from a single sample sequenced in a study of blood T cells in healthy people across ages. Together with a sample-barcoded 5' primer, a J-beta primer mix was included in a second PCR lasting roughly 6 to 12 cycles. In TCRdb, the 5' RACE reads were re-called with MiXCR into one record per CDR3 protein. Of over 1,300,000 distinct CDR3 sequences in the sample, 55% to 75% were seen once. What was sequenced was blood. The receptors shown here come from a man younger than 35 in good health.

V is TRBV6-2 or TRBV6-3 and J is TRBJ2-7; D call uncertain. The CDR3 spans 13 residues. Trimming left V 5 bases short and J 4 bases short, with 12 bases between. In germline, CDR1 is MNHEY, CDR2 SVGEGT. The CDR3 coding sequence is TGTGCCAGCAGTCACGTCACAGCTTACGAGCAGTACTTC. Protein product: CASSHVTAYEQYF.

The chain joins TRBV7-2 to TRBJ1-4; a weak D match, TRBD1 (6 bases). This CDR3 contains 19 residues. Germline-derived CDR1 and CDR2 are SGHTA and FQGNSA. V was pared by 5 bases and J by 6 bases, with 28 bases between. The CDR3 protein is CASSPQRGGLHPLDEKLFF. The CDR3, as DNA: TGTGCCAGCAGCCCCCAAAGGGGGGGACTACACCCTTTGGATGAAAAACTGTTTTTT.

This chain links TRBV9 with TRBJ1-4; 10 nucleotides match TRBD1. The CDR3 extends over 14 amino acids. V lost 4 bases and J lost 8; bases outside the gene matches: 5. Germline V gene sequence: CDR1 SGDLS, CDR2 YYNGEE. The CDR3: CASSTGTGDEKLFF. For the CDR3, the DNA is TGTGCCAGCAGCACCGGGACAGGGGACGAAAAACTGTTTTTT.

The chain carries TRBV7-2 and TRBJ2-5, with D perhaps given as TRBD1 or TRBD2 (6 bases each). This CDR3 region has 13 residues. Deletions cut 4 bases from V and 5 bases from J, with 11 bases between. Germline CDR1 reads SGHTA; CDR2 reads FQGNSA. Written as DNA, the CDR3 is TGTGCCAGCAGCTGGGACGGGGGCGAGACCCAGTACTTC. It codes for CASSWDGGETQYF.

This clonotype has just a few counts. This sequence joins TRBV10-3 and TRBJ2-7; 7 nucleotides match TRBD2. V was pared by 8 bases and J by 0 bases, with 4 bases of the junction left unmatched. This CDR3 is 13 amino acids long. Per the germline V gene, CDR1 is ENHRY and CDR2 is SYGVKD. The CDR3 bases are TGTGCCATCTGGGGAGGGAGCTCCTACGAGCAGTACTTC. Amino acids: CAIWGGSSYEQYF.